This T cell receptor beta chain comes out of a study of shared clonotypes between healthy human individuals. Findings of the study overall: Generally, estimated richness proved larger in naive subsets than it did in memory subsets. Genetic and exposure-history diversity was limited by the small donor number. A few donors shared 4.5% to 6.5% of their naive CD4 clonotypes. Measured sharing among donors was expected to vary with sequencing depth.

V lost 8 bases to trimming and J lost 2 bases; unmatched junction nucleotides: 19. There are 18 residues in the CDR3. This clone appeared a single time. Its cognate antigen is unknown. This table comes from immunoSEQ multiplex PCR, and its TCRdb copy is limited to in-frame clones, with some not included. Of about 1 million clones detected, around 74% appear once; the ten largest clones hold roughly 1.4%. The chain joins TRBV23-1 to TRBJ2-7; 9 nucleotides align to TRBD1. TRBV23-1 is an ORF, with its function uncertain. This clonotype originated in a young man in good health. The sample consisted of memory CD4+ T cells sorted from blood. As for subset: CD45RA-negative fraction. CDR3 sequence: CASDKKLAEDRGPYEQYF. The CDR3 DNA is TGCGCCAGCGACAAGAAATTAGCTGAGGACAGGGGACCCTACGAGCAGTACTTC.